A single sample is the source of the 22 T cell receptor beta chains below, sequenced in a study of cytomegalovirus exposure and HLA in healthy donors. Vbeta (60) and Jbeta (13) primers were used in the PCR. Method: immunoSEQ multiplex PCR; TCRdb's copy keeps in-frame clones and lacks some. The sample has about 160,000 clones; 86% are singletons. Sequences were obtained from PBMCs. The origin of the receptors is a woman between 18 and 30 years old in good health and CMV-seronegative.

This chain links TRBV2 with TRBJ2-3; tentatively, D is TRBD2 (6 bases). V was cut by 0 bases and J by 0 bases, with 13 bases left in between. CDR1 SNHLY and CDR2 FYNNEI come from the germline V gene. CDR3 length equals 17 residues. The CDR3 DNA reads as TGTGCCAGCAGTGAAGCACCCTCGGGACTTAGCACAGATACGCAGTATTTT. Protein product: CASSEAPSGLSTDTQYF.

The chain links TRBV28 to TRBJ2-1, with 8 bases matching TRBD2. The CDR3 extends over 14 amino acids. The germline CDR1 and CDR2 sequences are MDHEN and SYDVKM. Germline trimming cut 5 bases from V and 8 bases from J; bases unmatched to any gene: 8. CDR3 amino acids: CASSPGTRVDEQFF. CDR3 DNA: TGTGCCAGCAGTCCCGGGACTAGAGTTGATGAGCAGTTCTTC. Full variable domain (outside the CDR3, taken from reference TRBV28 and TRBJ2-1): DVKVTQSSRYLVKRTGEKVFLECVQDMDHENMFWYRQDPGLGLRLIYFSYDVKMKEKGDIPEGYSVSREKKERFSLILESASTNQTSMYLCASSPGTRVDEQFFGPGTRLTVL.

The gene calls are TRBV5-6 and TRBJ1-1, with D perhaps matching TRBD1 (6 bases). The germline V gene has CDR1 SGHDT and CDR2 YYEEEE. CDR3 size: 13 residues. Trimming removed 4 bases from V and 6 bases from J, with 13 bases in between. CDR3 sequence: CASSVDRRSEAFF. CDR3 DNA sequence: TGTGCCAGCAGCGTTGACAGGAGGTCTGAAGCTTTCTTT.

J is TRBJ1-5 and V is TRBV5-1, with TRBD1 as a possible D gene (6 bases). Germline CDR1 and CDR2: SGHRS and YFSETQ. Deletions cut 4 bases from V and 4 bases from J, with 9 bases between. The CDR3 has 13 amino acids. The CDR3 protein is CASSAGVNQPQHF. CDR3 in DNA: TGCGCCAGCAGCGCAGGGGTTAATCAGCCCCAGCATTTT.

V gene TRBV5-6 combines with J gene TRBJ2-7, with 8 bases that match TRBD1. With 6 bases clipped from V and 4 bases from J, the junction kept 9 bases outside the gene matches. Per germline, CDR1 SGHDT and CDR2 YYEEEE. This CDR3 spans 14 amino acids. The DNA for the CDR3 is TGTGCCAGCACCAAGGACAGGGTATTATACGAGCAGTACTTC. It is translated as CASTKDRVLYEQYF.

This clone has only one observation. The chain combines TRBV2 with TRBJ2-2; 7 bases map to TRBD1. Trimming removed 8 bases from V and 7 bases from J; junction bases left unmatched: 10. Germline V gene data show CDR1 as SNHLY and CDR2 as FYNNEI. This CDR3 is built from 14 residues. CDR3 nucleotides: TGTGCCAGCGTCCAGGGGGTAGTCGGCGGGGAGCTGTTTTTT. Encoded protein: CASVQGVVGGELFF.

V and J are TRBV30 and TRBJ2-5; 10 nucleotides match TRBD1. The end of the DNA is better explained by TRBJ2-7, so the J call may be wrong. The CDR3 consists of 14 residues. The germline V gene has CDR1 GTSNPN and CDR2 SVGIG (reference sequence). CDR3 in DNA: TGTGCCTGGAGTGGGCCCGGACAGGGGGGCGAGCAGTACTTC. Translated: CAWSGPGQGGEQYF.

The V gene is TRBV7-2, the J gene TRBJ2-3, with no clear D. Germline CDR1 is SGHTA and CDR2 is FQGNSA. The V end was cut by 4 bases, the J end by 2 bases, with 4 bases between. CDR3 length: 12 amino acids. Here the CDR3 reads CASSSFTDTQYF. The CDR3, as DNA: TGTGCCAGCAGCTCATTCACAGATACGCAGTATTTT. The full variable domain, completed using reference TRBV7-2 and TRBJ2-3, is GAGVSQSPSNKVTEKGKDVELRCDPISGHTALYWYRQSLGQGLEFLIYFQGNSAPDKSGLPSDRFSAERTGGSVSTLTIQRTQQEDSAVYLCASSSFTDTQYFGPGTRLTVL.

J is TRBJ2-2 and V is TRBV27; 7 bases are shared with TRBD1. This CDR3 has 17 amino acids. The germline V gene encodes CDR1 MNHEY and CDR2 SMNVEV (reference sequence). With 5 bases clipped from V and 1 base from J, the junction kept 10 bases outside the gene matches. This CDR3 is CASSIIRDSKNTGELFF. The CDR3 DNA is TGTGCCAGCAGTATTATACGGGACAGCAAGAACACCGGGGAGCTGTTTTTT.

The chain uses TRBV11-3 and TRBJ1-1; D gene uncertain. V shed 2 bases and J shed 3 bases, with 7 bases lying between them. Germline V gene sequence: CDR1 SGHNT, CDR2 YENEEA. The CDR3 length is 13 residues. CDR3 loop: CASSLQEDTEAFF. The CDR3, as DNA: TGTGCCAGCAGCTTACAGGAGGACACTGAAGCTTTCTTT.

The chain is built from TRBV28 and TRBJ1-1, with D possibly TRBD1 on 6 matching bases. The germline V gene has CDR1 MDHEN and CDR2 SYDVKM. The CDR3 is made up of 15 amino acids. With 1 base removed from V and 8 bases from J, the gap between germline ends came to 17 bases. In DNA, the CDR3 is TGTGCCAGCAGTTTATTGTCGGGGGGCGCTTTCGAAGCTTTCTTT. This translates into CASSLLSGGAFEAFF.

V is TRBV28 and J is TRBJ1-5; TRBD1 aligns across 11 bases. The CDR3 sequence is 16 residues long. Germline loops: CDR1 MDHEN, CDR2 SYDVKM. V dropped 5 bases and J dropped 7; count of bases not matched to a gene: 10. The CDR3 DNA follows: TGTGCCAGCAGTCAACCGGGACAGGGGGGTGGACAGCCCCAGCATTTT. Protein product: CASSQPGQGGGQPQHF.

The rearrangement links TRBV28 to TRBJ2-3; possible D gene TRBD2, 5 bases. Trimming pared 4 bases from V and 0 bases from J, leaving 11 bases between. The CDR3 covers 15 residues. The germline gives CDR1 MDHEN, CDR2 SYDVKM. This CDR3 is CASSWTATSTDTQYF. CDR3 in DNA: TGTGCCAGCAGTTGGACTGCTACTAGCACAGATACGCAGTATTTT.

The rearrangement links TRBV7-6 to TRBJ2-1; D is possibly TRBD1 (6 bases). The CDR3 runs to 15 residues. V lost 5 bases and J lost 4, with 15 bases in between. The germline CDR1 and CDR2 sequences are SGHVS and FNYEAQ. The CDR3 sequence: CASSPNAGAYNEQFF. For the CDR3, the DNA is TGTGCCAGCAGCCCCAATGCAGGGGCGTACAATGAGCAGTTCTTC.

The genes are TRBV7-3 and TRBJ2-5, with D possibly being TRBD2 (5 bases). Germline V gene lookup returns CDR1 SGHTA and CDR2 FQGTGA. CDR3 length: 14 amino acids. V was cut by 1 base and J by 7 bases, with 13 bases left in between. The CDR3 nucleotides read TGTGCCAGCAGCTTAAGCGGGCCAGAGGGGACCCAGTACTTC. Its protein product is CASSLSGPEGTQYF.

This clone occurred a few times. The V call is TRBV4-1, the J call TRBJ2-2, with D possibly matching TRBD1 (6 bases). The germline gives CDR1 MGHRA, CDR2 YSYEKL. The CDR3 loop spans 17 amino acids. V shed 4 bases and J shed 2 bases, with 17 bases lying between them. CDR3 nucleotides: TGCGCCAGCAGCCCCTCCCCGACAGGACCCAACACCGGGGAGCTGTTTTTT. It specifies CASSPSPTGPNTGELFF.

J is TRBJ2-3 and V is TRBV19; 7 bases match TRBD1. The germline CDR1 and CDR2 sequences are LNHDA and SQIVND (reference sequence). This CDR3 comprises 13 residues. Trimming cost V 8 bases and J 4 bases; bases outside gene matches: 6. The CDR3 region is CASEDRAADTQYF. Written as DNA, the CDR3 is TGTGCCAGTGAAGACAGGGCGGCAGATACGCAGTATTTT.

V and J are TRBV28 and TRBJ2-3, with a weak D call TRBD1 (5 bases). Germline CDR1 and CDR2: MDHEN and SYDVKM. This CDR3 contains 14 residues. V lost 6 bases to trimming and J lost 3 bases, with 13 bases between them. The CDR3 coding sequence is TGTGCCAGCAGCTACAACCAGGGTACAGATACGCAGTATTTT. Translation: CASSYNQGTDTQYF.

This chain links TRBV6-1 with TRBJ1-6, with D possibly being TRBD1 (6 bases). Germline values: CDR1 MNHNS, CDR2 SASEGT. With 10 bases removed from V and 2 bases from J, the gap between germline ends came to 12 bases. CDR3 length: 14 amino acids. In DNA form, the CDR3 reads TGTGCCACTGAGACAGGCCCCTATAATTCACCCCTCCACTTT. Its protein product is CATETGPYNSPLHF.

The genes are TRBV11-3 and TRBJ2-7; D possibly corresponds to TRBD1 (6 bases). Trimming removed 4 bases at V and 9 bases at J, with 16 bases between. The CDR3 extends over 13 amino acids. Looked up from germline, CDR1 is SGHNT and CDR2 is YENEEA. The CDR3 is CASSSTGMAGQYF. In DNA, the CDR3 is TGTGCCAGCAGCTCTACAGGGATGGCCGGGCAGTACTTC.

In DNA form, the CDR3 reads TGCGCCAGCAGCTTATATAGAAGCGATGAAAAACTGTTTTTT. Protein product: CASSLYRSDEKLFF. The chain couples TRBV5-1 to TRBJ1-4, with unresolved D. The CDR3 sequence is 14 residues long. V shed 2 bases and J shed 6 bases, with 11 bases lying between them. The germline V gene encodes CDR1 SGHRS and CDR2 YFSETQ.

V gene TRBV5-1 combines with J gene TRBJ1-4, with D tentatively TRBD1 (5 bases). This CDR3 comprises 15 residues. Trimming stripped 1 base from V and 8 bases from J, with 15 bases between. In germline, CDR1 is SGHRS, CDR2 YFSETQ. This chain's CDR3 is CASSLSGPGVEKLFF. CDR3 nucleotide sequence: TGCGCCAGCAGCTTGTCAGGGCCGGGAGTGGAAAAACTGTTTTTT.